Following are 8 T cell receptor beta chains from one sample sequenced in a study of response to subunit inactivated influenza vaccine. TCRdb recomputed calls from the RT-PCR reads with MiXCR, one row per CDR3 protein. The table has roughly 650,000 distinct CDR3 sequences, around 14% seen once. Sequenced material: PBMCs from blood, taken 12 days after vaccination. These receptors were taken from a man aged 50 or older who received an inactivated influenza vaccine.

V and J are TRBV28 and TRBJ2-3; 7 nucleotides align to TRBD1. The CDR3 has 16 amino acids. V lost 1 base to trimming and J lost 1 base; unmatched junction nucleotides: 5. CDR1 and CDR2 from the germline V gene are MDHEN and SYDVKM. This CDR3 reads CASSLFRGGGTDTQYF. The CDR3 DNA reads TGTGCCAGCAGTTTATTTAGAGGGGGCGGCACAGATACGCAGTATTTT.

This clonotype occurred a few times. CDR3 sequence: CASSQTGLSSYEQYF. The CDR3 DNA sequence: TGTGCCAGCAGTCAAACAGGGCTCAGCTCCTACGAGCAGTACTTC. V gene TRBV12-3 or TRBV12-4 combines with J gene TRBJ2-7; weak D call: TRBD1 (6 bases). There are 15 residues in the CDR3. Deletions cut 5 bases from V and 0 bases from J, with 14 bases between.

The J gene is TRBJ1-3, the V gene TRBV15; D gene uncertain. Trimming pared 0 bases from V and 7 bases from J, leaving 7 bases between. The CDR3 consists of 13 residues. Germline lookup yields CDR1 LNHNV and CDR2 YYDKDF (reference sequence). CDR3 nucleotides: TGTGCCACCAGCAGAGATCGTTCCAACACCATATATTTT. Protein: CATSRDRSNTIYF.

The chain is built from TRBV4-3 and TRBJ2-1; D is unresolved. The CDR3 covers 14 residues. The V gene lost 2 bases and the J gene lost 3 bases, with 8 bases spanning the gap. Per the germline V gene, CDR1 is LGHNA and CDR2 is YSLEER. The CDR3 DNA follows: TGCGCCAGCAGCCAAAACCAAGGCTACAATGAGCAGTTCTTC. It translates to CASSQNQGYNEQFF.

Only a few counts were recorded for this clonotype. The V gene is TRBV9, the J gene TRBJ1-2; 7 nucleotides line up with TRBD1. In germline, CDR1 is SGDLS, CDR2 YYNGEE. The CDR3 consists of 17 residues. Trimming at V came to 4 bases and at J to 8 bases, leaving 20 bases not matched to a gene. CDR3 sequence reads: CASSSYDREGLREGYTF. The CDR3 DNA sequence: TGTGCCAGCAGCTCGTACGACAGGGAAGGACTAAGAGAGGGCTACACCTTC.

In this sample, this clonotype turned up a few times. The chain has TRBV7-8 and TRBJ2-7, with TRBD1 matching over 11 bases. Germline CDR1 reads SGHVS; CDR2 reads FQNEAQ. The CDR3 is made up of 16 amino acids. With 2 bases clipped from V and 4 bases from J, the junction kept 7 bases outside the gene matches. In DNA form, the CDR3 reads TGTGCCAGCAGCTTACTCCCGGACAGGGGGCGGTACGAGCAGTACTTC. Amino acids: CASSLLPDRGRYEQYF.

In its sample, this clonotype was seen a few times. The genes are TRBV20-1 and TRBJ2-7, with TRBD1 matching over 10 bases. Germline V gives CDR1 DFQATT, CDR2 SNEGSKA (reference sequence). V dropped 7 bases and J dropped 2; count of bases not matched to a gene: 5. The CDR3 extends over 13 amino acids. CDR3 sequence reads: CSGGTGATYEQYF. The CDR3 nucleotides are TGCAGTGGGGGGACAGGGGCTACCTACGAGCAGTACTTC.

The chain carries TRBV6-2 or TRBV6-3 and TRBJ2-2; D ambiguous. This CDR3 comprises 14 residues. The V gene's germline CDR1 is MNHEY and CDR2 SVGEGT. Trimming took 6 bases from V and 6 from J, leaving 14 bases between them. CDR3 protein: CASRPAVVAGELFF. The CDR3 coding sequence is TGTGCCAGCAGACCGGCGGTAGTGGCCGGGGAGCTGTTTTTT.